What follows are 20 T cell receptor beta chains derived from one specimen sequenced in a study of T-cell memory formation after mild COVID-19. Each CDR3 protein gets one entry after TCRdb re-called the 5' RACE reads with MiXCR. The sample includes roughly 410,000 distinct CDR3 sequences, less than 25% of them seen just once. Sequencing was performed on PBMCs or a T cell subset sorted from them (not recorded which). The receptors derive from an adult woman who had mild COVID-19 (a few samples of this study predate the infection). Cell type and time point are not known.

The table lists this clonotype with many counts. This chain uses TRBV12-3 or TRBV12-4 with TRBJ2-1; 11 bases fit TRBD2. Trimming cost V 8 bases and J 3 bases; bases outside gene matches: 9. The CDR3 extends over 16 amino acids. The CDR3 region is CASGIKTSGSYNEQFF. The CDR3 DNA reads as TGTGCCAGCGGAATTAAAACTAGCGGGAGCTACAATGAGCAGTTCTTC.

Turning to this clonotype: Mismatch with germline at one junction end may stem from a read error. The V gene is TRBV7-2, the J gene TRBJ2-7; D might be TRBD2 (5 bases). CDR1 and CDR2 from the germline V gene are SGHTA and FQGNSA. This CDR3 comprises 12 residues. CDR3 coding DNA: TGTGCCAGCAGCCTAGCTGAGAGCGAGCAGTACTTC. Translated: CASSLAESEQYF.

The chain carries TRBV20-1 and TRBJ2-7, with D uncertain. V shed 1 base and J shed 3 bases, with 4 bases lying between them. This CDR3 region has 11 residues. The germline V gene encodes CDR1 DFQATT and CDR2 SNEGSKA (reference sequence). CDR3 amino acids: CSARGNYEQYF. For the CDR3, the DNA is TGCAGTGCTAGAGGGAACTACGAGCAGTACTTC.

This chain uses TRBV24-1 with TRBJ2-5, with a weak D call TRBD2 (5 bases). Germline assignment: CDR1 KGHDR and CDR2 SFDVKD. The V end was cut by 0 bases, the J end by 4 bases, with 11 bases between. The CDR3 is made up of 15 amino acids. The CDR3 loop is CATSDLGARGETQYF. The CDR3 DNA sequence: TGTGCCACCAGTGATTTGGGCGCCCGGGGAGAGACCCAGTACTTC.

This clonotype was observed a handful of times. The chain couples TRBV7-6 to TRBJ2-5; 13 positions match TRBD2. J was trimmed by 5 bases and V by 5 bases; bases with no gene match: 8. This CDR3 has 16 amino acids. CDR1 and CDR2 from the germline V gene are SGHVS and FNYEAQ. CDR3 bases: TGTGCCAGCAGCGCTTGGGGGACTAGCGGGGTTGAGACCCAGTACTTC. It codes for CASSAWGTSGVETQYF.

This clonotype was observed a handful of times. The chain employs TRBV5-1 and TRBJ2-3, with D possibly TRBD1 on 5 matching bases. V was trimmed by 1 base and J by 2 bases, leaving 17 bases between them. CDR1 is SGHRS and CDR2 is YFSETQ in the germline V gene. The length of the CDR3 is 17 residues. The CDR3 reads CASSLRGRQGSTDTQYF. The DNA of the CDR3 is TGCGCCAGCAGCTTGAGGGGTCGCCAGGGATCCACAGATACGCAGTATTTT. The variable domain in full, completed from reference TRBV5-1 and TRBJ2-3, reads KAGVTQTPRYLIKTRGQQVTLSCSPISGHRSVSWYQQTPGQGLQFLFEYFSETQRNKGNFPGRFSGRQFSNSRSEMNVSTLELGDSALYLCASSLRGRQGSTDTQYFGPGTRLTVL.

This clonotype was seen a handful of times. The chain has TRBV6-5 and TRBJ2-7, with D possibly called TRBD1 or TRBD2 (6 bases each). CDR1 is MNHEY, CDR2 SVGAGI, per germline. CDR3 length: 16 amino acids. Trimming cost V 6 bases and J 6 bases, with 24 bases left between them. CDR3 DNA sequence: TGTGCCAGCAGCGCCACTCCGAGTAGGGGGAGGAGCGAGCAGTACTTC. It specifies CASSATPSRGRSEQYF.

V and J are TRBV7-2 and TRBJ2-5; a weak D match, TRBD2 (5 bases). The CDR3 has 13 amino acids. The V gene lost 9 bases and the J gene lost 3 bases, with 14 bases spanning the gap. CDR1 is SGHTA and CDR2 is FQGNSA in the germline V gene. The CDR3 DNA sequence: TGTGCCAGGGCGTTATCCGGGGAAGAGACCCAGTACTTC. This sequence encodes CARALSGEETQYF.

This clonotype has just a few counts. The chain has TRBV7-2 and TRBJ2-7, with D unclear. Germline loops: CDR1 SGHTA, CDR2 FQGNSA. The CDR3 extends over 14 amino acids. V shed 2 bases and J shed 3 bases, with 11 bases lying between them. CDR3 loop: CASSLIYGNYEQYF. The CDR3 coding sequence is TGTGCCAGCAGCTTAATTTACGGTAACTACGAGCAGTACTTC. Looking up the rest from reference TRBV7-2 and TRBJ2-7 gives the full variable domain: GAGVSQSPSNKVTEKGKDVELRCDPISGHTALYWYRQSLGQGLEFLIYFQGNSAPDKSGLPSDRFSAERTGGSVSTLTIQRTQQEDSAVYLCASSLIYGNYEQYFGPGTRLTVT.

The rearrangement uses TRBV10-3 and TRBJ2-7, with D perhaps assigned TRBD1 or TRBD2 (5 bases each). CDR3 size: 14 residues. The V and J ends lost 6 bases and 2 bases respectively, with 14 bases between them. Germline CDR1 ENHRY, CDR2 SYGVKD. CDR3 region: CAIRDGTAAYEQYF. The DNA of the CDR3 is TGTGCCATCAGGGACGGGACCGCCGCCTACGAGCAGTACTTC.

J is TRBJ1-4 and V is TRBV24-1; D might be TRBD1 (5 bases). This CDR3 comprises 17 residues. The germline V gene has CDR1 KGHDR and CDR2 SFDVKD. The V gene lost 7 bases and the J gene lost 2 bases, with 19 bases spanning the gap. The DNA for the CDR3 is TGTGCCACCAGCCCCGGCGGCAGGGCGAATACTAATGAAAAACTGTTTTTT. Translated, it gives CATSPGGRANTNEKLFF.

The gene calls are TRBV5-6 and TRBJ2-5, with D perhaps matching TRBD1 (6 bases). CDR3 size: 16 residues. Looked up from germline, CDR1 is SGHDT and CDR2 is YYEEEE. Trimming took off 5 bases at V and 5 bases at J, with 22 bases between the two ends. CDR3 region: CASSLTPGQTGETQYF. For the CDR3, the DNA is TGTGCCAGCAGTCTCACCCCCGGACAGACCGGTGAGACCCAGTACTTC. Variable domain in full (rest from reference TRBV5-6 and TRBJ2-5): DAGVTQSPTHLIKTRGQQVTLRCSPKSGHDTVSWYQQALGQGPQFIFQYYEEEERQRGNFPDRFSGHQFPNYSSELNVNALLLGDSALYLCASSLTPGQTGETQYFGPGTRLLVL.

The chain uses TRBV7-9 and TRBJ1-5; possible D gene TRBD1, 5 bases. Per the germline V gene, CDR1 is SEHNR and CDR2 is FQNEAQ (reference sequence). CDR3 size: 13 residues. The germline V and J ends were trimmed by 4 bases and 8 bases, with 12 bases remaining between them. The CDR3 sequence: CASSSDGGEPQHF. The CDR3 nucleotides are TGTGCCAGCAGCTCGGACGGGGGAGAGCCCCAGCATTTT.

V and J are TRBV10-3 and TRBJ2-7; 7 bases line up with TRBD2. The V segment lost 4 bases and the J segment 0 bases; nucleotides outside the gene matches: 6. The CDR3 runs to 15 residues. Germline V gene sequence: CDR1 ENHRY, CDR2 SYGVKD. This CDR3 is CAISAGGRVSYEQYF. CDR3 bases: TGTGCCATCAGTGCGGGTGGGAGGGTCTCCTACGAGCAGTACTTC.

This clonotype was picked up many times. The chain recombines TRBV7-8 with TRBJ2-7; either TRBD1 or TRBD2 may supply D (5 bases each). Trimming shortened V by 2 bases and J by 4 bases, and 12 bases separated the two germline ends. The CDR3 runs 14 residues. CDR1 SGHVS and CDR2 FQNEAQ come from the germline V gene. CDR3 amino acids: CASSLLGVRYEQYF. The CDR3 coding sequence is TGTGCCAGCAGCTTACTGGGGGTACGTTACGAGCAGTACTTC.

V gene TRBV27 combines with J gene TRBJ1-2; a weak D match, TRBD1 (5 bases). The germline CDR1 and CDR2 sequences are MNHEY and SMNVEV (reference sequence). Trimming stripped 7 bases from V and 4 bases from J, with 13 bases between. This CDR3 has 13 residues. CDR3 region: CASTPRGGYGYTF. The DNA for the CDR3 is TGTGCCAGCACTCCGCGGGGGGGCTATGGCTACACCTTC.

The chain uses TRBV19 and TRBJ2-1; D is perhaps TRBD1 (6 bases). The CDR3 runs 12 residues. Germline V CDR1 and CDR2: LNHDA, SQIVND (reference sequence). V dropped 2 bases and J dropped 8 bases, with 7 bases sitting between them. The CDR3 DNA follows: TGTGCCAGTAGTATACAGGGGTATGAGCAGTTCTTC. This encodes CASSIQGYEQFF. The full variable domain, in which reference TRBV19 and TRBJ2-1 provide the parts outside the CDR3, is DGGITQSPKYLFRKEGQNVTLSCEQNLNHDAMYWYRQDPGQGLRLIYYSQIVNDFQKGDIAEGYSVSREKKESFPLTVTSAQKNPTAFYLCASSIQGYEQFFGPGTRLTVL.

This chain links TRBV12-3 or TRBV12-4 with TRBJ2-7, with TRBD2 identical over 7 bases. Trimming took 8 bases from V and 5 from J; bases not matched to a gene: 9. This CDR3 has 13 amino acids. CDR3 in amino acids: CASGGSPGNEQYF. Here the CDR3 DNA reads TGTGCCAGCGGCGGGAGTCCCGGCAACGAGCAGTACTTC.

This clonotype was observed a few times. V usage is TRBV6-2 or TRBV6-3 and J usage is TRBJ1-1, with D possibly TRBD1 on 5 matching bases. Looked up from germline, CDR1 is MNHEY and CDR2 is SVGEGT. With 6 bases removed from V and 6 bases from J, the gap between germline ends came to 8 bases. The CDR3 has 11 amino acids. The CDR3, as DNA: TGTGCCAGCAGCGGGACTTCTGAAGCTTTCTTT. Amino acid sequence: CASSGTSEAFF.

This clonotype was counted only a few times. This sequence joins TRBV20-1 and TRBJ2-7; TRBD1 matches 8 bases. The CDR3 is 14 residues long. J lost 5 bases, V lost 1 base, and 7 bases had no gene match. Germline CDR1 is DFQATT and CDR2 is SNEGSKA (reference sequence). This CDR3 reads CSARVRGQVHEQYF. DNA of the CDR3: TGCAGTGCTAGAGTTCGGGGACAGGTCCACGAGCAGTACTTC.